Listed below are T cell receptor beta chains from one sample, sequenced in a study of radiotherapy plus CTLA-4 blockade in lung cancer. This table comes from immunoSEQ multiplex PCR, and its TCRdb copy is limited to in-frame clones, with some not included. The sample carries some 38,000 clones, roughly 77% recorded once. Here the sequenced sample was peripheral blood, taken from a patient treated with radiotherapy plus ipilimumab. Receptor source: a human donor with non-small cell lung cancer who had stable disease on radiotherapy plus ipilimumab. Both conserved end residues are part of each CDR3. The D gene is left open where the match is weak. Clone size is shown for a subset of rows, as once, few, many or a class of expanded clone.

>14|TRBD1|TRBJ1-6|TRBV10-3|NA
TGTGCCACTGGGACAGAGGTGGACTTTTCACCCCTCCACTTT
CATGTEVDFSPLHF
>15|TRBD1|TRBJ2-2|TRBV28|NA
TGTGCCAGCAGCCTCCGACAGGGGGCCACCGGGGAGCTGTTTTTT
CASSLRQGATGELFF
>16|NA|TRBJ1-1|TRBV19|NA
TGTGCCAGTAGTATTATCCCAGCAGGGGAGAACACTGAAGCTTTCTTT
CASSIIPAGENTEAFF
>15|TRBD2|TRBJ2-2|TRBV11-2|once
TGTGCCAGCAGCACCCAACTAGCGGGCACCGGGGAGCTGTTTTTT
CASSTQLAGTGELFF
>12|NA|TRBJ1-2|TRBV6-5|NA
TGTGCCAGCAGTCGGCTAGGCAATGGCTACACCTTC
CASSRLGNGYTF
>18|TRBD2|TRBJ2-2|TRBV28|once
TGTGCCAGCAGTTTATGGGCTAGCGGGGGGGCCAACACCGGGGAGCTGTTTTTT
CASSLWASGGANTGELFF
>16|NA|TRBJ2-2|TRBV7-4|NA
TGTGCCAGCAGCCAGAACAGGTCAGGGCTCACCGGGGAGCTGTTTTTT
CASSQNRSGLTGELFF
>15|NA|TRBJ1-3|TRBV9|NA
TGTGCCAGCAGCGTTGGGCAGTCCTCTGGAAACACCATATATTTT
CASSVGQSSGNTIYF
>14|TRBD1|TRBJ1-2|TRBV7-9|NA
TGTGCCAGCAGCTTAATGGGACAGGACTATGGCTACACCTTC
CASSLMGQDYGYTF
>15|TRBD1|TRBJ2-2|TRBV5-4|NA
TGTGCCAGCAGAAACACAGGGGAATGGCCCGGGGAGCTGTTTTTT
CASRNTGEWPGELFF
>14|TRBD1|TRBJ1-5|TRBV6-1|NA
TGTGCCAGCATCTGGCAGGGGGGCAATCAGCCCCAGCATTTT
CASIWQGGNQPQHF
>13|TRBD1|TRBJ1-1|TRBV10-2|once
TGCGCCAGCAGTGATTCAGGGGGCACTGAAGCTTTCTTT
CASSDSGGTEAFF
>17|NA|TRBJ1-2|TRBV2|NA
TGTGCCAGCAGTGAGCGTCAGGGGACCCTCCGAAACTATGGCTACACCTTC
CASSERQGTLRNYGYTF
>13|NA|TRBJ1-1|TRBV19|NA
TGTGCCAGTAGTATAGGGCGGCGATCTGAAGCTTTCTTT
CASSIGRRSEAFF
>15|TRBD1|TRBJ1-4|TRBV6-1|few
TGTGCCAGCAGTGAAATAGGGACAGGGAATGAAAAACTGTTTTTT
CASSEIGTGNEKLFF